The 30 T cell receptor beta chains reported below all come from one sample, sequenced in a study of blood T cell repertoires in COVID-19. Produced via immunoSEQ multiplex PCR; TCRdb's table is partial and in-frame only. The top ten hold 5% to 7% of the sample, which has roughly 330,000 clones, more than 70% seen once. The sample consisted of peripheral blood. Receptors originate from a young man who had recovered from COVID-19.

The gene calls are TRBV5-4 and TRBJ2-2, with D maybe TRBD1 (5 bases). Trimming shortened V by 10 bases and J by 3 bases, and 16 bases separated the two germline ends. The CDR3 is 14 amino acids. The germline gives CDR1 SGHNT, CDR2 YYREEE (reference sequence). The CDR3 region has the DNA TGTGCCGCCAGCATGCAGGGCCACACCGGGGAGCTGTTTTTT. It specifies CAASMQGHTGELFF. Full variable domain (remainder filled in from reference TRBV5-4 and TRBJ2-2): ETGVTQSPTHLIKTRGQQVTLRCSSQSGHNTVSWYQQALGQGPQFIFQYYREEENGRGNFPPRFSGLQFPNYSSELNVNALELDDSALYLCAASMQGHTGELFFGEGSRLTVL.

The rearrangement uses TRBV5-8 and TRBJ2-7; tentative D call: TRBD2 (5 bases). Germline V gene lookup returns CDR1 SGHTS and CDR2 YDEGEE. This CDR3 spans 12 amino acids. The V end lost 1 base, the J end lost 3 bases, and 5 bases lay between the germline ends. CDR3 amino acids: CASSLRGYEQYF. Here the CDR3 DNA reads TGTGCCAGCAGCTTGCGGGGCTACGAGCAGTACTTC. Using reference TRBV5-8 and TRBJ2-7 for the parts outside the CDR3, the full variable domain is EAGVTQSPTHLIKTRGQQATLRCSPISGHTSVYWYQQALGLGLQFLLWYDEGEERNRGNFPPRFSGRQFPNYSSELNVNALELEDSALYLCASSLRGYEQYFGPGTRLTVT.

The chain combines TRBV5-4 with TRBJ2-7; 13 bases fit TRBD2. Germline trimming cut 1 base from V and 3 bases from J; bases unmatched to any gene: 10. CDR1 is SGHNT, CDR2 YYREEE, per germline (reference sequence). The CDR3 extends over 18 amino acids. The CDR3 protein is CASSLKFSGTSGNYEQYF. The CDR3 coding sequence is TGTGCCAGCAGCTTGAAATTTAGTGGGACTAGCGGGAACTACGAGCAGTACTTC.

The chain is built from TRBV7-9 and TRBJ1-1, with 7 nucleotides matching TRBD1. Germline CDR1 reads SEHNR; CDR2 reads FQNEAQ (reference sequence). The CDR3 totals 16 residues. Losses at the gene ends were 5 bases for V and 6 bases for J; bases not matched to a gene: 15. CDR3 nucleotides: TGTGCCAGCAGCCGCCCATCCTTGACAGGGCTTGCTGAAGCTTTCTTT. Protein: CASSRPSLTGLAEAFF. Full variable domain (missing parts from reference TRBV7-9 and TRBJ1-1): DTGVSQNPRHKITKRGQNVTFRCDPISEHNRLYWYRQTLGQGPEFLTYFQNEAQLEKSRLLSDRFSAERPKGSFSTLEIQRTEQGDSAMYLCASSRPSLTGLAEAFFGQGTRLTVV.

The chain links TRBV9 to TRBJ1-5; 9 positions agree with TRBD1. V gave up 2 bases and J gave up 3 bases; unmatched junction bases: 6. The length of the CDR3 is 16 residues. Germline CDR1 reads SGDLS; CDR2 reads YYNGEE. The CDR3 DNA sequence: TGTGCCAGCAGCGTTGGACAGGGGCCCGCCAATCAGCCCCAGCATTTT. Translating it yields CASSVGQGPANQPQHF.

V is TRBV29-1 and J is TRBJ1-2, with D maybe TRBD1 (6 bases). The length of the CDR3 is 13 residues. Trimming shortened V by 6 bases and J by 4 bases, and 15 bases separated the two germline ends. The germline V gene has CDR1 SQVTM and CDR2 ANQGSEA. In nucleotides, the CDR3 is TGCAGCGTCGTAAGCGGACAGTCCTATGGCTACACCTTC. Amino acids: CSVVSGQSYGYTF.

This sequence joins TRBV9 and TRBJ1-6, with a weak D call TRBD1 (6 bases). This CDR3 contains 16 residues. In germline, CDR1 is SGDLS, CDR2 YYNGEE. V lost 3 bases, J lost 0 bases, and 10 bases lay in between. CDR3 loop: CASSDTGSSYNSPLHF. For the CDR3, the DNA is TGTGCCAGCAGCGATACAGGGAGCTCCTATAATTCACCCCTCCACTTT.

The chain is built from TRBV12-2 and TRBJ1-5; the table's D call TRBD1 went unverified against the DNA. TRBV12-2 is a pseudogene segment. The length of the CDR3 is 17 residues. CDR3 sequence reads: CASRSPDRGIENQPQHF. As DNA, the CDR3 is TGTGCAAGTCGCTCACCGGACAGGGGAATAGAAAATCAGCCCCAGCATTTT.

The V call is TRBV2, the J call TRBJ1-2; D perhaps matches TRBD1 (5 bases). Germline CDR1 reads SNHLY; CDR2 reads FYNNEI. The CDR3 extends over 15 amino acids. Trimming stripped 6 bases from V and 4 bases from J, with 18 bases between. The CDR3 coding sequence is TGTGCCAGCAGGGCAAATAGGGGAAGGGGCTATGGCTACACCTTC. Its protein product is CASRANRGRGYGYTF.

This clone occurred a few times. The chain uses TRBV5-1 and TRBJ1-2; TRBD1 is a possible D gene (5 bases). This CDR3 comprises 13 residues. The V gene's germline CDR1 is SGHRS and CDR2 YFSETQ. Trimming took 6 bases from V and 4 from J, leaving 13 bases between them. Here the CDR3 reads CASTLGGSYGYTF. The CDR3 nucleotides read TGCGCCAGCACCCTGGGGGGAAGCTATGGCTACACCTTC.

This clone was seen only once. CDR3 region: CASVGQGPPRYF. In nucleotides, the CDR3 is TGTGCCAGCGTGGGACAGGGGCCGCCGCGGTACTTC. This sequence joins TRBV21-1 and TRBJ2-7; TRBD1 is taken as the D call from the table, unchecked against the DNA. TRBV21-1 is annotated as a pseudogene. CDR3 size: 12 residues.

The chain couples TRBV25-1 to TRBJ1-2; D is possibly TRBD1 (5 bases). CDR3 length equals 13 residues. Germline V gene data show CDR1 as MGHDK and CDR2 as SYGVNS. The V end was cut by 1 base, the J end by 6 bases, with 9 bases between. Here the CDR3 reads CASSELVGDGYTF. The CDR3 DNA is TGTGCCAGCAGTGAATTGGTAGGGGATGGCTACACCTTC.

The chain carries TRBV5-1 and TRBJ1-3, with TRBD1 matching 8 bases. Germline V gene data show CDR1 as SGHRS and CDR2 as YFSETQ. The CDR3 covers 16 residues. The J segment lost 4 bases and the V segment lost 0 bases, leaving 6 bases of the junction unmatched. Here the CDR3 DNA reads TGCGCCAGCAGCTTGGGCCCCACAGGGGGAGGAAACACCATATATTTT. It codes for CASSLGPTGGGNTIYF.

The CDR3 coding sequence is TGTGCCAGCAGCGTACCAACCTGGGGGGGCTCTGACACCGGGGAGCTGTTTTTT. It is translated as CASSVPTWGGSDTGELFF. The J gene is TRBJ2-2, the V gene TRBV9; tentatively, D is TRBD2 (7 bases). CDR1 is SGDLS and CDR2 is YYNGEE in the germline V gene. There are 18 residues in the CDR3. Trimming removed 1 base at V and 3 bases at J, with 19 bases between.

The chain links TRBV3-1 (or the pseudogene TRBV3-2) to TRBJ1-1; TRBD1 is a possible D gene (6 bases). This CDR3 has 14 residues. V shed 5 bases and J shed 4 bases, with 14 bases lying between them. The germline V gene encodes CDR1 LGHDT and CDR2 YNNKEL (reference sequence). CDR3 amino acids: CASSKQGWGTEAFF. DNA for the CDR3: TGTGCCAGCAGCAAACAGGGATGGGGCACTGAAGCTTTCTTT.

The table lists this clone with a count of one. The CDR3 protein is CASSIDAGDDEQYF. In DNA form, the CDR3 reads TGTGCCAGTAGTATAGATGCAGGGGACGACGAGCAGTACTTC. This chain joins TRBV19 and TRBJ2-7, with TRBD1 as a possible D gene (6 bases). This CDR3 comprises 14 residues. V was cut by 0 bases and J by 5 bases, with 11 bases left in between. Germline V CDR1 and CDR2: LNHDA, SQIVND (reference sequence).

In its sample, this clone was seen a few times. The V gene is TRBV25-1, the J gene TRBJ1-1; TRBD1 matches at 7 bases. Germline CDR1 MGHDK, CDR2 SYGVNS. This CDR3 comprises 17 residues. J lost 1 base, V lost 0 bases, and 8 bases had no gene match. The CDR3 protein is CASSEYHRGPSNTEAFF. CDR3 sequence (DNA): TGTGCCAGCAGTGAATACCACAGGGGACCCTCGAACACTGAAGCTTTCTTT.

V and J are TRBV27 and TRBJ1-5, with D possibly being TRBD1 (5 bases). Germline CDR1 reads MNHEY; CDR2 reads SMNVEV (reference sequence). The CDR3 contains 14 residues. Trimming cost V 8 bases and J 4 bases, with 15 bases left between them. Written as DNA, the CDR3 is TGTGCCAGCCCCCTGGGGGGTGGTAATCAGCCCCAGCATTTT. Translated, it gives CASPLGGGNQPQHF.

The rearrangement links TRBV11-2 to TRBJ2-2, with a tentative D call TRBD2 (5 bases). This CDR3 comprises 14 residues. The V end was cut by 3 bases, the J end by 6 bases, with 11 bases between. Germline CDR1 and CDR2: SGHAT and FQNNGV. The CDR3: CASSLPQRSGELFF. DNA of the CDR3: TGTGCCAGCAGCTTGCCCCAGCGGTCCGGGGAGCTGTTTTTT.

The chain links TRBV7-2 to TRBJ2-7; TRBD2 is a possible D gene (5 bases). Trimming left V 4 bases short and J 0 bases short, with 16 bases between. Germline CDR1 reads SGHTA; CDR2 reads FQGNSA. The CDR3 loop spans 16 amino acids. The CDR3 sequence: CASSSSGSGSSYEQYF. The CDR3 nucleotides are TGTGCCAGCAGCTCGAGTGGGAGCGGTAGCTCCTACGAGCAGTACTTC. Drawing the rest from reference TRBV7-2 and TRBJ2-7, the complete variable domain is GAGVSQSPSNKVTEKGKDVELRCDPISGHTALYWYRQSLGQGLEFLIYFQGNSAPDKSGLPSDRFSAERTGGSVSTLTIQRTQQEDSAVYLCASSSSGSGSSYEQYFGPGTRLTVT.

The chain has TRBV6-5 and TRBJ2-2, with 7 bases matching TRBD1. CDR1 MNHEY and CDR2 SVGAGI come from the germline V gene. This CDR3 has 16 amino acids. V dropped 2 bases and J dropped 1; count of bases not matched to a gene: 4. This CDR3 reads CASSYGDRVNTGELFF. CDR3 coding DNA: TGTGCCAGCAGTTACGGAGACAGGGTGAACACCGGGGAGCTGTTTTTT.

V is TRBV7-9 and J is TRBJ1-1; 7 bases are shared with TRBD1. CDR3 length: 16 amino acids. Looked up from germline, CDR1 is SEHNR and CDR2 is FQNEAQ (reference sequence). V lost 2 bases, J lost 1 base, and 7 bases stayed unmatched. This CDR3 reads CASSLSETGRNTEAFF. The CDR3, as DNA: TGTGCCAGCAGCTTATCGGAGACAGGGAGGAACACTGAAGCTTTCTTT.

The V call is TRBV18, the J call TRBJ2-7; 9 positions match TRBD2. The J segment lost 2 bases and the V segment lost 0 bases, leaving 5 bases of the junction unmatched. Per germline, CDR1 KGHSH and CDR2 LQKENI. CDR3 length: 16 amino acids. The DNA of the CDR3 is TGTGCCAGCTCACCACCGGGCCCTAGCGGGACCTACGAGCAGTACTTC. This sequence encodes CASSPPGPSGTYEQYF.

The CDR3, as DNA: TGCGCCAGCAGCTTGATGGGGGCATCTAATGAAAAACTGTTTTTT. It codes for CASSLMGASNEKLFF. The chain employs TRBV5-1 and TRBJ1-4; possibly TRBD1 for D (6 bases). Trimming took 1 base from V and 3 from J, leaving 10 bases between them. The CDR3 covers 15 residues. Germline V gene data show CDR1 as SGHRS and CDR2 as YFSETQ.

The genes are TRBV2 and TRBJ2-1; TRBD2 agrees at 14 bases. Germline values: CDR1 SNHLY, CDR2 FYNNEI. The CDR3 runs 15 residues. The V segment lost 6 bases and the J segment 8 bases; nucleotides outside the gene matches: 6. The CDR3 loop is CASSLGTSGSHEQFF. The CDR3 DNA follows: TGTGCCAGCAGCCTGGGGACTAGCGGGAGTCATGAGCAGTTCTTC.

Turning to this clone: Other nucleotide sequences in the sample specify the same CDR3. This chain connects TRBV18 to TRBJ2-2, with D tentatively TRBD1 (6 bases). Trimming took 2 bases from V and 0 from J, leaving 7 bases between them. This CDR3 comprises 15 residues. CDR1 is KGHSH and CDR2 is LQKENI in the germline V gene. In DNA form, the CDR3 reads TGTGCCAGCTCACCAAGGACAGCGAACACCGGGGAGCTGTTTTTT. Translated, it gives CASSPRTANTGELFF.

This clone has a single count. This chain links TRBV2 with TRBJ1-1; D remains unclear. The CDR3 consists of 14 residues. CDR1 is SNHLY and CDR2 is FYNNEI in the germline V gene. Trimming took off 4 bases at V and 1 base at J, with 10 bases between the two ends. This CDR3 is CASSVLSENTEAFF. CDR3 sequence (DNA): TGTGCCAGCAGTGTTCTCTCAGAGAACACTGAAGCTTTCTTT.

CDR3 residues: CASSGGLAGGSYNEQFF. CDR3 in DNA: TGTGCCAGCAGCGGGGGACTAGCGGGAGGGTCCTACAATGAGCAGTTCTTC. The chain has TRBV5-4 and TRBJ2-1, with 16 positions matching TRBD2. Germline CDR1 is SGHNT and CDR2 is YYREEE (reference sequence). The CDR3 runs 17 residues. Trimming at V came to 4 bases and at J to 1 base, leaving 2 bases not matched to a gene.

V and J are TRBV3-1 (or the pseudogene TRBV3-2) and TRBJ2-1, with D perhaps TRBD2 (5 bases). Per germline, CDR1 LGHDT and CDR2 YNNKEL (reference sequence). V gave up 8 bases and J gave up 1 base, with 15 bases separating them. The length of the CDR3 is 15 residues. The CDR3: CASGLKGLSYNEQFF. The DNA of the CDR3 is TGTGCCAGCGGATTAAAAGGACTGTCCTACAATGAGCAGTTCTTC.

V usage is TRBV5-6 and J usage is TRBJ1-2, with 10 bases identical to TRBD1. This CDR3 contains 12 residues. Germline CDR1 and CDR2: SGHDT and YYEEEE. V trimming: 4 bases; J trimming: 8 bases; junction bases outside the gene matches: 2. The CDR3 DNA follows: TGTGCCAGCAGCGGGACAGGGGACGGCTACACCTTC. It specifies CASSGTGDGYTF.